A selection of T cell receptor beta chains follows, all from one sample in a study of beta chain features in type 1 diabetes. Sequenced by immunoSEQ multiplex PCR; TCRdb stores in-frame clones only, minus some. In the table there are a few hundred thousand clones, 11% to 15% of which are singletons. Material for sequencing was central memory CD4+ T cells from blood. Receptors were obtained from a man aged 30 to 39 in good health. Each CDR3 is given without its conserved first and last residue.

J	length	V	CDR3
TRBJ2-2	13	TRBV5-1	ASSPKPVNTGELF
TRBJ2-1	13	TRBV9	ASSPRGALDNEQF
TRBJ2-1	14	TRBV6-1	ASSEGSGGALNEQF
TRBJ2-3	11	TRBV6-6	ASREGGVDTQY
TRBJ1-4	13	TRBV4-3	ASSQEGQINEKLF
TRBJ2-5	11	TRBV9	ASSSGTSETQY
TRBJ1-5	9	TRBV29-1	SVVYDQPQH
TRBJ1-2	11	TRBV27	ASSWDRGYGYT
TRBJ2-5	9	TRBV2	ASSEILTQY
TRBJ1-5	10	TRBV2	ASRRSGQPQH
TRBJ2-3	12	TRBV5-1	ASSFLTSADTQY
TRBJ1-2	13	TRBV7-2	ASSLEGTGGVSYT
TRBJ2-2	12	TRBV7-2	ASSLAGNTGELF
TRBJ2-3	16	TRBV7-8	ASSFRTSGRSSTDTQY
TRBJ1-2	11	TRBV10-3	AISEPGKPGYT
TRBJ2-7	12	TRBV5-6	ASSLAGRAYEQY
TRBJ2-3	11	TRBV9	ASSVGRVDTQY
TRBJ1-2	11	TRBV9	ASSAGTNYGYT
TRBJ2-1	12	TRBV12-5	ASDAARTYNEQF
TRBJ2-5	14	TRBV7-2	ASSLVGNTPGETQY
TRBJ2-7	14	TRBV5-4	ASSLMRPGSNYEQY
TRBJ1-1	13	TRBV5-6	ASTPPRGPNTEAF
TRBJ2-5	14	TRBV29-1	SVVLSPRGPGETQY
TRBJ1-6	12	TRBV5-1	ASREPTSSSPLH
TRBJ2-4	11	TRBV27	ASSFGLANIQY
-	14	TRBV7-2	ASSLEFGQGSYEQY
TRBJ1-1	14	TRBV23-1	ASSQLSYPVHSEAF
TRBJ1-3	12	TRBV7-9	ASSFGVTGNTIY
TRBJ2-3	12	TRBV30	AWSVRRETDTQY
TRBJ1-1	12	TRBV6-5	ASRLGMTNTEAF
TRBJ2-2	14	TRBV9	ASSALTGGGSGELF
TRBJ2-5	13	TRBV7-2	ASSSLTGPQETQY
TRBJ1-6	12	TRBV6-5	ASTGTGVNSPLH
TRBJ1-1	12	TRBV14	ASSQRQGWTEAF
TRBJ2-2	15	TRBV9	ASSVDGQGAITGELF
TRBJ2-1	12	TRBV30	AWSKGAGTYEQF
TRBJ1-1	13	TRBV28	ASSTTNRGGTEAF
TRBJ2-3	12	TRBV15	ATRVQYEADTQY
TRBJ2-1	13	TRBV11-2	ASSLAPGDYNEQF
TRBJ1-2	12	TRBV14	ASSQDGVWSGYT
TRBJ2-1	13	TRBV5-4	ASSHGEGVTNEQF
TRBJ2-2	15	TRBV21-1	ASRGLAGVPCTGELF
TRBJ2-6	14	TRBV5-5	ASRGDTVSGANVLT
TRBJ2-3	14	TRBV14	ASSQLSSGGADTQY
TRBJ2-2	14	TRBV25-1	ASSEGELRGTGELF
TRBJ2-6	18	TRBV15	ATGSLTDRANSGGANVLT
TRBJ2-3	11	TRBV30	ASQRRGTDTQY